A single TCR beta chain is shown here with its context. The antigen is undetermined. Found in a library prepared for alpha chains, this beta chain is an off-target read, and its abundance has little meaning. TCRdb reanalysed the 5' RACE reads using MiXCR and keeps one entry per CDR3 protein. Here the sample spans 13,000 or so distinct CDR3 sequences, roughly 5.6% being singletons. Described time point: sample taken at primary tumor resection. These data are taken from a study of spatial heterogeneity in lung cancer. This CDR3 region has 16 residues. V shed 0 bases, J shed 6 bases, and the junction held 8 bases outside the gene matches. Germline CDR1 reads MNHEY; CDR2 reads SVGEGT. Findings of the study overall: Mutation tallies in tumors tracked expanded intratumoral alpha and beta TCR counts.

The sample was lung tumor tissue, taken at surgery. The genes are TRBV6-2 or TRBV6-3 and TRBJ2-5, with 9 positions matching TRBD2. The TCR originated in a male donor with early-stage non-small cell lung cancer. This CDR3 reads CASSYSRGGAGKTQYF. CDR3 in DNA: TGTGCCAGCAGTTACTCCCGCGGGGGGGCCGGAAAGACCCAGTACTTC.